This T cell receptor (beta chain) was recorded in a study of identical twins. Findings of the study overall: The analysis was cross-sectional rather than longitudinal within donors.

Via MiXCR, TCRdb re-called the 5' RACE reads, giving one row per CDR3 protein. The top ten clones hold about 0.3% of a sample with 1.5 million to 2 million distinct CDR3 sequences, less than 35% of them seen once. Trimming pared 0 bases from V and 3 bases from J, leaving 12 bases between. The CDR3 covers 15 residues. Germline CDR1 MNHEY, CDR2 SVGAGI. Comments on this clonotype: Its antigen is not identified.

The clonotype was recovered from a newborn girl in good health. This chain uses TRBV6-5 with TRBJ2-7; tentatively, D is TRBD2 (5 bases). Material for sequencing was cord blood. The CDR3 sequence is CASSYSRALSYEQYF. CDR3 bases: TGTGCCAGCAGTTACTCGAGGGCCCTCAGCTACGAGCAGTACTTC.